This T cell receptor beta chain appears in the sequencing data of a study of blood T cell repertoires in COVID-19. Study-level information: Acute and convalescent COVID-19 samples came from the United States, Italy and Spain. From T cells, B-cell-depleted T cells, or PBMCs came the material, which was cDNA or gDNA.

This clone was seen once. As handled by the study authors: Reference gene primer amplification gave nucleated cell count estimates. Generated by immunoSEQ multiplex PCR, the TCRdb table keeps only in-frame clones and is missing some. V, J and clone size are those of that table, while D and trimming were read from the DNA. The table has several thousand clones, roughly nine tenths seen once. The CDR3 is 18 amino acids. Per germline, CDR1 SNHLY and CDR2 FYNNEI. V dropped 6 bases and J dropped 7 bases, with 28 bases sitting between them. The receptor comes from a human donor in a cohort sampled during active COVID-19. The sequencing input was peripheral blood. This chain connects TRBV2 to TRBJ2-1; D gene unclear. The CDR3 spells CASSRSTRVISESNEQFF. The DNA of the CDR3 is TGTGCCAGCAGCCGTTCCACTCGGGTTATCTCGGAATCAAATGAGCAGTTCTTC.